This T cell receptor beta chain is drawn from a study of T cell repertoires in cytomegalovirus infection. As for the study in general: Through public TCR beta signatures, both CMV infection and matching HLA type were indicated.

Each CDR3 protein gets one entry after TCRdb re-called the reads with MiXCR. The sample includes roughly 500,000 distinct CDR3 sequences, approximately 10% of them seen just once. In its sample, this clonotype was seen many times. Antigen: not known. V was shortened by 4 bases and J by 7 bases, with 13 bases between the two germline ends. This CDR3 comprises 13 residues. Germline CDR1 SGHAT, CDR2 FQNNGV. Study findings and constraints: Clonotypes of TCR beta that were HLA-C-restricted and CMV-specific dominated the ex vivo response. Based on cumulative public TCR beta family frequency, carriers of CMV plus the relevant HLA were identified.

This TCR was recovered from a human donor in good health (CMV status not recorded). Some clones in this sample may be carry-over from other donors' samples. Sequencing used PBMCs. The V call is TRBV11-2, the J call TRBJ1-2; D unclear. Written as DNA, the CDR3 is TGTGCCAGCAGCTCCGGTTCGGAGGGTGGCTACACCTTC. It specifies CASSSGSEGGYTF.